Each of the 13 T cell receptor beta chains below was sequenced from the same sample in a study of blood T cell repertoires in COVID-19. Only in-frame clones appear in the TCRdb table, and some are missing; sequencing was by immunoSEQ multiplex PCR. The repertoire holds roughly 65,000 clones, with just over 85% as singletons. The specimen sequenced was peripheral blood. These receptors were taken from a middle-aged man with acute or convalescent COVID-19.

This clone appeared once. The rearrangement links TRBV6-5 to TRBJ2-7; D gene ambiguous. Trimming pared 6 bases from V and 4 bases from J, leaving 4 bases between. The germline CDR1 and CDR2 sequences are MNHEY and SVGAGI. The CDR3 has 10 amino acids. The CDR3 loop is CASRSYEQYF. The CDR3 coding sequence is TGTGCCAGCAGATCTTACGAGCAGTACTTC.

The CDR3: CASSLEPLLGTQETQYF. The CDR3 DNA reads TGTGCCAGCAGCTTAGAGCCTCTACTAGGAACTCAAGAGACCCAGTACTTC. The chain has TRBV7-9 and TRBJ2-5; TRBD2 is a possible D gene (5 bases). Trimming pared 1 base from V and 2 bases from J, leaving 17 bases between. The CDR3 contains 17 residues. Germline V lookup: CDR1 SEHNR, CDR2 FQNEAQ (reference sequence). Full variable domain (remainder filled in from reference TRBV7-9 and TRBJ2-5): DTGVSQNPRHKITKRGQNVTFRCDPISEHNRLYWYRQTLGQGPEFLTYFQNEAQLEKSRLLSDRFSAERPKGSFSTLEIQRTEQGDSAMYLCASSLEPLLGTQETQYFGPGTRLLVL.

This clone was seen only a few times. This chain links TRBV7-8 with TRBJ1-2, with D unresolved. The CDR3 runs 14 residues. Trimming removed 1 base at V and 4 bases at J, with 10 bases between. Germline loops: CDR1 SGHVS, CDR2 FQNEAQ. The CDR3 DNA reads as TGTGCCAGCAGCTTAGACAGCCCCGTCTATGGCTACACCTTC. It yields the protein CASSLDSPVYGYTF.

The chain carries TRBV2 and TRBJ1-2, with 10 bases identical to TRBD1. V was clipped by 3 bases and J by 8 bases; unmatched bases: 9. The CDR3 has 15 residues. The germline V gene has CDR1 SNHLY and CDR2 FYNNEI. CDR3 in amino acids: CASSDLPGQGRGYTF. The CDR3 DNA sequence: TGTGCCAGCAGTGATCTACCGGGACAGGGGAGAGGCTACACCTTC.

The CDR3 nucleotides read TGTGCCAGCAGCGTCGGGACTAGCGGGAGCCACGAGCAGTACTTC. Translating gives CASSVGTSGSHEQYF. This chain joins TRBV9 and TRBJ2-7, with TRBD2 identical over 14 bases. The CDR3 consists of 15 residues. CDR1 and CDR2 from the germline V gene are SGDLS and YYNGEE. The V gene end was trimmed by 2 bases and the J gene end by 5 bases; junction bases not matched to a gene: 3.

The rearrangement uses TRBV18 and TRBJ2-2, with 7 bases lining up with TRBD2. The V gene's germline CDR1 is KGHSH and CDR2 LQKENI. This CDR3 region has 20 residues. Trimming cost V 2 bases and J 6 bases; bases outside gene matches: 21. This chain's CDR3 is CASSPTARLRAPGGSGELFF. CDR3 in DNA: TGTGCCAGCTCACCAACTGCGCGCCTTAGGGCCCCGGGAGGATCCGGGGAGCTGTTTTTT.

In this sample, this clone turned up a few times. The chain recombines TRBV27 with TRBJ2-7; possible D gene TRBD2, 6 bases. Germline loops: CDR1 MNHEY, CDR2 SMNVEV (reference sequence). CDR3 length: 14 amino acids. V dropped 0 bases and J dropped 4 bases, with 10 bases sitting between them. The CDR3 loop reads CASSLSGSGYEQYF. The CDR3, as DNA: TGTGCCAGCAGTTTATCGGGGAGCGGGTACGAGCAGTACTTC.

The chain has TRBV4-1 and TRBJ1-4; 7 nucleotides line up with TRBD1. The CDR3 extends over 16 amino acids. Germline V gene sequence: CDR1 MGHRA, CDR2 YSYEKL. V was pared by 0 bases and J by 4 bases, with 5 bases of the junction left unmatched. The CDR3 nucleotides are TGCGCCAGCAGCCAAGAAAAGGGGGCGGGTAATGAAAAACTGTTTTTT. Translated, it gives CASSQEKGAGNEKLFF.

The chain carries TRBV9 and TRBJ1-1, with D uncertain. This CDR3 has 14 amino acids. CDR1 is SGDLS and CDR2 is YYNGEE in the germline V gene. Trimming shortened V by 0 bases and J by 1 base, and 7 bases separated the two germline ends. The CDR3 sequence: CASSVAGPNTEAFF. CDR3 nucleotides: TGTGCCAGCAGCGTAGCAGGTCCGAACACTGAAGCTTTCTTT.

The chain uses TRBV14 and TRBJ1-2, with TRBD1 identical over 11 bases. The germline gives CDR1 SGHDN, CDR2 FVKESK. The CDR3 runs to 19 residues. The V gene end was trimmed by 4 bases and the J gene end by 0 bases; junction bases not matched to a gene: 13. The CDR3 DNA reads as TGTGCCAGCAGCCCCCCTTCTCCGGGACAGGGGGAAGCTAACTATGGCTACACCTTC. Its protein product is CASSPPSPGQGEANYGYTF.

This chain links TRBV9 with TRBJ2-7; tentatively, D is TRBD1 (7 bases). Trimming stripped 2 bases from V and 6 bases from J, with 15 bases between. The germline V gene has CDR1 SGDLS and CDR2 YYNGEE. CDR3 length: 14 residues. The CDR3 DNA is TGTGCCAGCAGCGTCACCGGGACAGCGGGCGAGCAGTACTTC. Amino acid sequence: CASSVTGTAGEQYF.

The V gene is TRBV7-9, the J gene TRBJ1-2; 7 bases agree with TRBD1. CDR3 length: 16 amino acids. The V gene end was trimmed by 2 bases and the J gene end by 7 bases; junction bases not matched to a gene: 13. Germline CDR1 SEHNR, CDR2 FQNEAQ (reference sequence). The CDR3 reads CASSLRTGLQALGYTF. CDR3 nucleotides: TGTGCCAGCAGCTTAAGGACAGGATTGCAGGCCCTTGGCTACACCTTC.

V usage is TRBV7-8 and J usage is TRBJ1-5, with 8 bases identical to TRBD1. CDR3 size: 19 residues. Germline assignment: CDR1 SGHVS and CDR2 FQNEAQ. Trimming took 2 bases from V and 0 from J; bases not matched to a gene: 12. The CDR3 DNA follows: TGTGCCAGCAGCTTACACCCCCTGCAGGGGGCGTCTAGCAATCAGCCCCAGCATTTT. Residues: CASSLHPLQGASSNQPQHF.